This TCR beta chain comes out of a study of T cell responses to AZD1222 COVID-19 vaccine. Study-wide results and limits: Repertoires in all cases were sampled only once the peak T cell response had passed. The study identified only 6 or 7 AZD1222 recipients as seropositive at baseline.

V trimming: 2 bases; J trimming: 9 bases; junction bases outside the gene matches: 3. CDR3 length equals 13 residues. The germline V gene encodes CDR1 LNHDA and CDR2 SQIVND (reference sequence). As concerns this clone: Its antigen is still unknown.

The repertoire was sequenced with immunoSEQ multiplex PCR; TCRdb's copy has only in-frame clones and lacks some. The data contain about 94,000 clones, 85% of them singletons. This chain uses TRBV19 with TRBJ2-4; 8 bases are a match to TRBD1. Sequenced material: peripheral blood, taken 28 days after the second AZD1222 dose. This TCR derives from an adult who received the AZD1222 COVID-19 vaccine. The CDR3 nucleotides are TGTGCCAGTAGTATAATACAGGGGGTCATTCAGTACTTC. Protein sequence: CASSIIQGVIQYF.